This T cell receptor beta chain was profiled in a study of cytomegalovirus exposure and HLA in healthy donors. Study results and caveats: A previous analysis found most TCR beta V segments productive roughly 87% or roughly 30% of the time. Cytomegalovirus status was reportedly diagnosed by the classifier with high sensitivity and specificity. Researchers reported in a later analysis that a missense DCLRE1C variant was tied to TCR beta V- and J-gene trimming. Several of the most significant clusters were apparently associated with common viral pathogens in a later analysis.

The CDR3 runs to 16 residues. In germline, CDR1 is MDHEN, CDR2 SYDVKM. V shed 6 bases and J 4 bases; nucleotides not matched to a gene: 11. Comments on this clone: Its antigen is currently unknown.

With 60 Vbeta and 13 Jbeta primers, the PCR was carried out. Sequencing was performed with immunoSEQ multiplex PCR; in TCRdb, only in-frame clones are kept and a portion is missing. This sample has 150,000 to 200,000 clones; over 75% occur once, and the top ten carry around 1.6%. This TCR was sampled from a woman aged 25 to 39 in good health and CMV-seronegative. The rearrangement uses TRBV28 and TRBJ2-7; 11 nucleotides align to TRBD1. The sample consisted of PBMCs. DNA for the CDR3: TGTGCCAGCAGCTCGCCTAGGACAGGGGGCTGGTACGAGCAGTACTTC. This encodes CASSSPRTGGWYEQYF.